These 20 T cell receptor beta chains share one sample of origin, sequenced in a study of post-analysis software for immune sequencing data. Study outcomes and limitations: There were roughly 5 TRBV segments more frequent in patients than controls, and TRBV5-6, TRBV5-1 and TRBV20-1 were among them.

The TCR beta cDNA libraries contained unique molecular identifiers. TCRdb reprocessed the PCR reads via MiXCR and lists one record per CDR3 protein. The sample carries approximately 730,000 distinct CDR3 sequences, roughly 30% recorded once. No cognate antigen is known for these TCRs. Material for sequencing was blood. Receptors were obtained from a girl aged 5 to 17 with multiple sclerosis.

The chain joins TRBV29-1 to TRBJ1-2; D unclear. Looked up from germline, CDR1 is SQVTM and CDR2 is ANQGSEA. CDR3 length: 13 residues. V was shortened by 6 bases and J by 1 base, with 12 bases between the two germline ends. The CDR3 spells CSVPEADNYGYTF. The CDR3 nucleotides are TGCAGCGTCCCCGAGGCTGATAACTATGGCTACACCTTC.

CDR3 sequence (DNA): TGTGCCAGCACTAGAGGGACTAGCGGGACGAAAATGGGGCCAGATACGCAGTATTTT. Its translation: CASTRGTSGTKMGPDTQYF. The J gene is TRBJ2-3, the V gene TRBV25-1; 13 bases match TRBD2. The CDR3 runs 19 residues. The J segment lost 4 bases and the V segment lost 7 bases, leaving 17 bases of the junction unmatched. Germline CDR1 MGHDK, CDR2 SYGVNS.

This clonotype has a count of ten or more. The chain joins TRBV10-3 to TRBJ2-5; the match to TRBD1 covers 9 bases. The junction had 4 bases not matched to a gene; V was cut back by 0 bases and J by 5 bases. Germline CDR1 reads ENHRY; CDR2 reads SYGVKD. This CDR3 comprises 15 residues. CDR3 residues: CAISESGQGRETQYF. CDR3 nucleotides: TGTGCCATCAGTGAGTCGGGACAGGGCCGTGAGACCCAGTACTTC.

This chain links TRBV4-3 with TRBJ2-2; no clear D. The germline CDR1 and CDR2 sequences are LGHNA and YSLEER. V lost 3 bases and J lost 4, with 9 bases in between. The length of the CDR3 is 14 residues. In DNA, the CDR3 is TGCGCCAGCAGCCACCATCGGAGCACCGGGGAGCTGTTTTTT. Translation: CASSHHRSTGELFF.

This clonotype showed up just a few times. The chain links TRBV3-1 to TRBJ2-1; no definite D call. The CDR3 is 16 residues long. Germline CDR1 LGHDT, CDR2 YNNKEL (reference sequence). Trimming took off 0 bases at V and 1 base at J, with 10 bases between the two ends. Written as DNA, the CDR3 is TGTGCCAGCAGCCAAGATTCTCGGGCATCCTACAATGAGCAGTTCTTC. It encodes CASSQDSRASYNEQFF.

V gene TRBV7-6 combines with J gene TRBJ1-6; D perhaps matches TRBD1 (6 bases). The CDR3 loop spans 15 amino acids. The germline CDR1 and CDR2 sequences are SGHVS and FNYEAQ. V was pared by 5 bases and J by 5 bases, with 13 bases between. CDR3 sequence (DNA): TGTGCCAGCAGCCCAACAACAGGGCATAATTCACCCCTCCACTTT. Encoded protein: CASSPTTGHNSPLHF.

The chain uses TRBV20-1 and TRBJ1-2; a possible D gene is TRBD1 (6 bases). CDR1 and CDR2 (germline): DFQATT, SNEGSKA (reference sequence). V was pared by 3 bases and J by 4 bases, with 18 bases between. This CDR3 has 15 amino acids. The CDR3 bases are TGCAGTGCTAGGGCCGGGGGCAGATTTGGCTATGGCTACACCTTC. Residues: CSARAGGRFGYGYTF.

Regarding this clonotype: One end of the junction fails to match germline, which may point to a read error. This chain connects TRBV20-1 to TRBJ1-2, with TRBD1 as a possible D gene (6 bases). The V gene's germline CDR1 is DFQATT and CDR2 SNEGSKA (reference sequence). The CDR3 covers 16 residues. This chain's CDR3 is CSARDRAGASRYGYTF. CDR3 sequence (DNA): TGCAGTGCTAGAGATAGGGCAGGGGCGTCCCGCTATGGTTACACCTTC.

This clonotype has only a few counts. This chain joins TRBV7-2 and TRBJ2-3; 12 nucleotides align to TRBD2. The ends lost 4 bases at V and 6 bases at J; junction bases unmatched: 5. This CDR3 is 15 amino acids long. Germline assignment: CDR1 SGHTA and CDR2 FQGNSA. The CDR3 loop is CASSSSGGAVDTQYF. In DNA form, the CDR3 reads TGTGCCAGCAGCTCTAGCGGGGGGGCCGTGGATACGCAGTATTTT.

The chain combines TRBV7-9 with TRBJ2-5; 9 bases align to TRBD2. TRBJ2-7 matches the DNA end more closely, so the J call is doubtful. Germline V lookup: CDR1 SEHNR, CDR2 FQNEAQ (reference sequence). CDR3 length: 15 residues. CDR3 nucleotide sequence: TGTGCCAGCAGCTTAGTGGCGGGAGGGCCCAACGAGCAGTACTTC. Protein product: CASSLVAGGPNEQYF.

The genes are TRBV29-1 and TRBJ1-1; 7 bases agree with TRBD1. After removal of 3 bases from V and 3 bases from J, the junction contained 7 bases not matched to a gene. This CDR3 region has 14 residues. In germline, CDR1 is SQVTM, CDR2 ANQGSEA. CDR3 region: CSVEGLRGYTEAFF. The CDR3 DNA reads as TGCAGCGTTGAGGGTCTCAGGGGGTACACTGAAGCTTTCTTT.

This clonotype was detected a few times. In DNA form, the CDR3 reads TGCAGCGTTGCGGAGGGGAACAATTCACCCCTCCACTTT. Its translation is CSVAEGNNSPLHF. The chain employs TRBV29-1 and TRBJ1-6; D is possibly TRBD1 (5 bases). From germline, CDR1 is SQVTM and CDR2 ANQGSEA. The V and J ends lost 4 bases and 7 bases respectively, with 11 bases between them. The CDR3 loop spans 13 amino acids.

This clonotype was seen more than once but under ten times. This rearrangement joins TRBV5-1 to TRBJ1-2, with TRBD1 as a possible D gene (5 bases). Trimming shortened V by 3 bases and J by 7 bases, and 10 bases separated the two germline ends. CDR1 is SGHRS and CDR2 is YFSETQ in the germline V gene. There are 12 residues in the CDR3. The CDR3 region has the DNA TGCGCCAGCAGCTCGGGGACTGTTGGCTACACCTTC. This codes for CASSSGTVGYTF.

This chain uses TRBV28 with TRBJ1-1; D is ambiguous. Trimming cost V 6 bases and J 0 bases, with 14 bases left between them. Germline lookup yields CDR1 MDHEN and CDR2 SYDVKM. This CDR3 region has 15 residues. The CDR3 bases are TGTGCCAGCAGCCTAATCGGGTCCATGAACACTGAAGCTTTCTTT. Translating gives CASSLIGSMNTEAFF. Looking up the rest from reference TRBV28 and TRBJ1-1 gives the full variable domain: DVKVTQSSRYLVKRTGEKVFLECVQDMDHENMFWYRQDPGLGLRLIYFSYDVKMKEKGDIPEGYSVSREKKERFSLILESASTNQTSMYLCASSLIGSMNTEAFFGQGTRLTVV.

This clonotype was found a few times. The chain carries TRBV20-1 and TRBJ1-2; D gene ambiguous. This CDR3 contains 16 residues. In germline, CDR1 is DFQATT, CDR2 SNEGSKA (reference sequence). V was pared by 0 bases and J by 4 bases, with 18 bases between. This chain's CDR3 is CSARDYLGEGSYGYTF. CDR3 coding DNA: TGCAGTGCTAGAGATTATCTTGGGGAAGGATCCTATGGCTACACCTTC.

J is TRBJ2-7 and V is TRBV6-6; 9 bases are a match to TRBD2. The J segment lost 3 bases and the V segment lost 6 bases, leaving 6 bases of the junction unmatched. The CDR3 length is 14 residues. The germline CDR1 and CDR2 sequences are MNHNY and SVGAGI (reference sequence). CDR3 coding DNA: TGTGCCAGCAGGCTAGCGGGACGTGACTACGAGCAGTACTTC. Protein: CASRLAGRDYEQYF.

This clonotype showed up just a few times. The chain combines TRBV10-3 with TRBJ2-3; 7 bases are shared with TRBD2. With 6 bases clipped from V and 0 bases from J, the junction kept 6 bases outside the gene matches. The CDR3 runs 15 residues. CDR1 ENHRY and CDR2 SYGVKD come from the germline V gene. The CDR3 bases are TGTGCCATCAGGGGGGAGCGGGAAAGCACAGATACGCAGTATTTT. This gives the protein CAIRGERESTDTQYF.

The V and J genes are TRBV29-1 and TRBJ2-1; D call uncertain. CDR1 is SQVTM and CDR2 is ANQGSEA in the germline V gene. Trimming stripped 7 bases from V and 4 bases from J, with 17 bases between. This CDR3 has 14 amino acids. CDR3 amino acids: CSAIAPALYNEQFF. Written as DNA, the CDR3 is TGCAGCGCCATTGCACCAGCGCTTTACAATGAGCAGTTCTTC.

In its sample, this clonotype was seen once. V gene TRBV7-2 combines with J gene TRBJ2-4; TRBD2 might be the D (5 bases). V lost 0 bases, J lost 13 bases, and 13 bases lay in between. There are 13 residues in the CDR3. CDR1 is SGHTA and CDR2 is FQGNSA in the germline V gene. CDR3 nucleotide sequence: TGTGCCAGCAGCTTAGCTTCCGGGTGGGAGCAGTACTTC. Translating it yields CASSLASGWEQYF.

This clonotype has a handful of counts. V and J are TRBV20-1 and TRBJ2-1; 14 nucleotides align to TRBD2. The CDR3 is made up of 14 amino acids. The V and J ends lost 5 bases and 7 bases, in that order; junction bases with no gene match: 4. Per germline, CDR1 DFQATT and CDR2 SNEGSKA (reference sequence). CDR3 amino acids: CSAETSGGVNEQFF. CDR3 nucleotide sequence: TGCAGTGCTGAGACTAGCGGGGGGGTTAATGAGCAGTTCTTC.